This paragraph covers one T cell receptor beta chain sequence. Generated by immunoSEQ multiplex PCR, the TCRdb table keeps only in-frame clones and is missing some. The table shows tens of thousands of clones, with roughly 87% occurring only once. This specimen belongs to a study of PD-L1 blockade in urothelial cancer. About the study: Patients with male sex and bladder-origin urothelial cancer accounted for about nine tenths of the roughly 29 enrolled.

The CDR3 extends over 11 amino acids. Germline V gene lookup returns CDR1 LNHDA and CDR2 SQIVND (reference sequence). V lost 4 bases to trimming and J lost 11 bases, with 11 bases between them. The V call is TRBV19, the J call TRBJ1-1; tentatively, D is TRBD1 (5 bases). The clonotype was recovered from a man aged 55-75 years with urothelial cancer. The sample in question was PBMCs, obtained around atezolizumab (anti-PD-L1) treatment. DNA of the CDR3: TGTGCCAGTAGTACAGGGTTCATGGCTTTCTTT. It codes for CASSTGFMAFF.